The rows below give T cell receptor beta chains drawn from one sample of a study of blood T cell repertoires in COVID-19. Sequencing used immunoSEQ multiplex PCR; TCRdb keeps in-frame clones, though not all of them. The sample holds 130,000 to 150,000 clones; 80% to 90% are singletons and the top ten take 5.5% to 7.5%. Sequenced sample: peripheral blood. The source is an elderly man with acute or convalescent COVID-19. The CDR3 runs from the conserved cysteine through the conserved F or W. A D gene is named only where the DNA matches it firmly. Clone size, where shown, is once, few, many, or a class for clones that have expanded.

clone_size: NA; v_call: TRBV28; j_call: TRBJ1-1; d_call: NA; cdr3_aa: CASSSSEGTEAFF; cdr3_nt: TGTGCCAGCAGCTCCTCGGAGGGAACTGAAGCTTTCTTT
clone_size: once; v_call: TRBV18; j_call: TRBJ2-7; d_call: NA; cdr3_aa: CASSPGEGGAYEQYF; cdr3_nt: TGTGCCAGCTCACCAGGGGAGGGGGGAGCCTACGAGCAGTACTTC
clone_size: NA; v_call: TRBV3-1/TRBV3-2; j_call: TRBJ1-2; d_call: NA; cdr3_aa: CASSRGQANYGYTF; cdr3_nt: TGTGCCAGCAGCCGAGGACAAGCTAACTATGGCTACACCTTC
clone_size: NA; v_call: TRBV5-4; j_call: TRBJ1-2; d_call: NA; cdr3_aa: CASSSARGWGYTF; cdr3_nt: TGTGCCAGCAGTTCGGCCAGGGGCTGGGGCTACACCTTC
clone_size: NA; v_call: TRBV5-6; j_call: TRBJ1-1; d_call: NA; cdr3_aa: CASSGGRRRLGTEAFF; cdr3_nt: TGTGCCAGCAGCGGAGGAAGGAGGCGCCTCGGCACTGAAGCTTTCTTT
clone_size: NA; v_call: TRBV6-5; j_call: TRBJ2-7; d_call: TRBD2; cdr3_aa: CASRSGTTRQYF; cdr3_nt: TGTGCCAGTCGCTCCGGGACTACCCGCCAGTACTTC
clone_size: NA; v_call: TRBV6-4; j_call: TRBJ2-1; d_call: TRBD2; cdr3_aa: CASSDSTGGPNEQFF; cdr3_nt: TGTGCCAGCAGTGACTCGACGGGGGGGCCCAATGAGCAGTTCTTC
clone_size: NA; v_call: TRBV27; j_call: TRBJ2-2; d_call: NA; cdr3_aa: CASSFSGATGELFF; cdr3_nt: TGTGCCAGCAGTTTTAGTGGGGCCACCGGGGAGCTGTTTTTT
clone_size: NA; v_call: TRBV9; j_call: TRBJ2-5; d_call: TRBD1; cdr3_aa: CASSRDSQETQYF; cdr3_nt: TGTGCCAGCAGCCGGGACAGCCAAGAGACCCAGTACTTC
clone_size: NA; v_call: TRBV3-1/TRBV3-2; j_call: TRBJ1-2; d_call: NA; cdr3_aa: CASSHISGHLNYGYTF; cdr3_nt: TGTGCCAGCAGCCATATTTCAGGGCACCTAAACTATGGCTACACCTTC
clone_size: NA; v_call: TRBV28; j_call: TRBJ1-1; d_call: NA; cdr3_aa: CASIGTGGEDTEAFF; cdr3_nt: TGTGCCAGCATCGGGACCGGCGGGGAAGACACTGAAGCTTTCTTT
clone_size: NA; v_call: TRBV7-2; j_call: TRBJ1-2; d_call: NA; cdr3_aa: CASSEQGLVYGYTF; cdr3_nt: TGTGCCAGCAGCGAGCAGGGTTTAGTCTATGGCTACACCTTC
clone_size: NA; v_call: TRBV28; j_call: TRBJ1-3; d_call: TRBD1; cdr3_aa: CASSLQGTGGNTIYF; cdr3_nt: TGTGCCAGCAGTTTACAAGGGACAGGGGGGAACACCATATATTTT
clone_size: NA; v_call: TRBV5-1; j_call: TRBJ2-4; d_call: TRBD1; cdr3_aa: CASSFGQGKNIQYF; cdr3_nt: TGCGCCAGCAGCTTTGGACAGGGCAAAAACATTCAGTACTTC
clone_size: once; v_call: TRBV19; j_call: TRBJ1-5; d_call: TRBD1; cdr3_aa: CASSIIGQGNQPQHF; cdr3_nt: TGTGCCAGTAGTATAATAGGACAGGGCAATCAGCCCCAGCATTTT
clone_size: NA; v_call: TRBV7-2; j_call: TRBJ1-2; d_call: NA; cdr3_aa: CASSLESGFNYGYTF; cdr3_nt: TGTGCCAGCAGCTTAGAATCGGGGTTTAACTATGGCTACACCTTC
clone_size: NA; v_call: TRBV9; j_call: TRBJ1-1; d_call: NA; cdr3_aa: CASSVREGSGEAFF; cdr3_nt: TGTGCCAGCAGCGTCCGGGAAGGCTCGGGTGAAGCTTTCTTT
clone_size: few; v_call: TRBV21-1; j_call: TRBJ1-6; d_call: NA; cdr3_aa: CASSYRASPLHF; cdr3_nt: TGTGCCAGCAGCTACAGGGCATCACCCCTCCACTTT
clone_size: NA; v_call: TRBV2; j_call: TRBJ1-1; d_call: NA; cdr3_aa: CASSVAGEGAEAFF; cdr3_nt: TGTGCCAGCAGTGTGGCAGGGGAAGGCGCTGAAGCTTTCTTT
clone_size: NA; v_call: TRBV6-5; j_call: TRBJ1-5; d_call: NA; cdr3_aa: CASRVERQGQPQHF; cdr3_nt: TGTGCCAGCAGAGTCGAAAGGCAGGGACAGCCCCAGCATTTT
clone_size: NA; v_call: TRBV6-6; j_call: TRBJ2-5; d_call: TRBD2; cdr3_aa: CASSYRAGEVETQYF; cdr3_nt: TGTGCCAGCAGTTATCGTGCGGGAGAGGTAGAGACCCAGTACTTC
clone_size: NA; v_call: TRBV5-1; j_call: TRBJ2-1; d_call: TRBD2; cdr3_aa: CASSLSSGRYNEQFF; cdr3_nt: TGCGCCAGCAGCCTAAGTAGCGGGAGGTACAATGAGCAGTTCTTC